Listed here are 2 T cell receptor delta chains from one sample, sequenced in a study of gamma-delta T cells after stem cell transplantation. TCRdb fed the RT-PCR reads to CATT. Of about 2,900 delta-chain clones detected, less than 3% appear once; the ten largest clones hold under 35%. What was sequenced was gamma-delta T cells. The receptors were gathered from a human donor. It is not recorded whose cells these are; they may come from a transplant donor.

Worth noting for this clone: A far more abundant clone sits one base away, making this likely a read error. This same CDR3 is encoded by further DNA sequences in the sample. The CDR3 reads CACDTVLGDTRRSENKLIF. The CDR3 DNA is TGTGCCTGCGACACGGTACTGGGGGACACCAGGAGGTCTGAGAATAAACTCATCTTT. The chain links TRDV2 to TRDJ1, with 9 nucleotides matching TRDD3. The germline V gene has CDR1 GEAIGNYY and CDR2 EKD. The CDR3 extends over 19 amino acids.

A word on this clone: The protein TCRdb lists belongs to a much larger clone and differs from this DNA's translation at residue 5, which points to a read error; the protein shown is made from the DNA. This sequence joins TRDV2 and TRDJ1; tentative D call: TRDD3 (5 bases). This CDR3 is built from 16 residues. In germline, CDR1 is GEAIGNYY, CDR2 EKD. The germline V and J ends were trimmed by 2 bases and 0 bases, with 15 bases remaining between them. The CDR3 loop is CACDIVTRGYTDKLIF. DNA of the CDR3: TGTGCCTGTGACATCGTGACGAGGGGGTACACCGATAAACTCATCTTT.